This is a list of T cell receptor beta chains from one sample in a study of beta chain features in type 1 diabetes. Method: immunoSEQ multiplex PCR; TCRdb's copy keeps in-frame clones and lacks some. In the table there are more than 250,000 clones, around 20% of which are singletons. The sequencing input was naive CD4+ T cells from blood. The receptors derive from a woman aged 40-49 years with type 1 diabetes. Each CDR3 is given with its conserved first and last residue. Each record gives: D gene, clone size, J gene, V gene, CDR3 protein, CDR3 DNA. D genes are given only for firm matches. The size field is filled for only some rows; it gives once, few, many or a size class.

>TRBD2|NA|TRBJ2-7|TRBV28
CASSATSGTFYEQYF
TGTGCCAGCAGCGCGACTAGCGGGACCTTCTACGAGCAGTACTTC
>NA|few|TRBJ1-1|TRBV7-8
CASSTDTNTEAFF
TGTGCCAGCAGCACAGACACGAACACTGAAGCTTTCTTT
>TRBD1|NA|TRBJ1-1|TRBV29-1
CSVRTGTDTEAFF
TGCAGCGTAAGGACAGGGACGGACACTGAAGCTTTCTTT
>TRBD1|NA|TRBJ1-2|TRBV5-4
CASSFGTGMDLGYTF
TGTGCCAGCAGCTTTGGGACAGGGATGGACCTTGGCTACACCTTC
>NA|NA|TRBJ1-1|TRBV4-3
CASSQEVRGRTEAFF
TGCGCCAGCAGCCAAGAGGTCAGGGGAAGGACTGAAGCTTTCTTT
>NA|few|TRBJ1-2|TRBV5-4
CASSRGRNYGYTF
TGTGCCAGCAGCCGAGGTCGAAACTATGGCTACACCTTC
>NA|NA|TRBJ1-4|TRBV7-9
CASSATRGATNEKLFF
TGTGCCAGCAGCGCTACCAGGGGCGCAACTAATGAAAAACTGTTTTTT
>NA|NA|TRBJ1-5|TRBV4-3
CASSQDPAGTQPQHF
TGCGCCAGCAGCCAAGACCCGGCAGGCACTCAGCCCCAGCATTTT
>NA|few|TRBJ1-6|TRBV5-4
CASSLDSGSPLHF
TGTGCCAGCAGCTTGGACAGTGGTTCACCCCTCCACTTT
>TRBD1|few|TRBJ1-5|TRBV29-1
CSVEGTGDQPQHF
TGCAGCGTTGAAGGGACAGGGGATCAGCCCCAGCATTTT
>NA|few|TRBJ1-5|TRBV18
CASSPYRDNQPQHF
TGTGCCAGCTCACCCTACAGGGACAATCAGCCCCAGCATTTT
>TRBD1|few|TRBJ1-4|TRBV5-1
CASSLEGAGREKLFF
TGCGCCAGCAGCTTGGAGGGGGCAGGTCGGGAAAAACTGTTTTTT
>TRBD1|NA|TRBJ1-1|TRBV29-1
CSVEGGTGGNTEAFF
TGCAGCGTTGAAGGGGGAACAGGGGGGAACACTGAAGCTTTCTTT
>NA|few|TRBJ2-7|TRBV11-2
CASSLRAGAYEQYF
TGTGCCAGCAGCTTACGAGCGGGCGCCTACGAGCAGTACTTC
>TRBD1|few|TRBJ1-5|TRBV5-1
CASSSGGGNQPQHF
TGCGCCAGCAGCTCAGGGGGAGGCAATCAGCCCCAGCATTTT